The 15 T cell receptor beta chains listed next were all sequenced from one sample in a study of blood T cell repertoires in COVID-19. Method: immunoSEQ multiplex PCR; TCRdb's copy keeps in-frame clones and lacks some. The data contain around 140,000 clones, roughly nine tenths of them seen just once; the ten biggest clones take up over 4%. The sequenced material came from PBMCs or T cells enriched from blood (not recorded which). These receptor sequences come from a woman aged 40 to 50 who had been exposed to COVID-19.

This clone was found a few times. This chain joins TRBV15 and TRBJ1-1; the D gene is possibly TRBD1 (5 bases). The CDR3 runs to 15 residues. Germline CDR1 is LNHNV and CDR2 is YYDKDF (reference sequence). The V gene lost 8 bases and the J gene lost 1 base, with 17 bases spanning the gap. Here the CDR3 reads CATSDRARANTEAFF. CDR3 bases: TGTGCCACCTCCGACAGAGCTCGGGCGAACACTGAAGCTTTCTTT. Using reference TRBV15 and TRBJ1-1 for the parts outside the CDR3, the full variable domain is DAMVIQNPRYQVTQFGKPVTLSCSQTLNHNVMYWYQQKSSQAPKLLFHYYDKDFNNEADTPDNFQSRRPNTSFCFLDIRSPGLGDTAMYLCATSDRARANTEAFFGQGTRLTVV.

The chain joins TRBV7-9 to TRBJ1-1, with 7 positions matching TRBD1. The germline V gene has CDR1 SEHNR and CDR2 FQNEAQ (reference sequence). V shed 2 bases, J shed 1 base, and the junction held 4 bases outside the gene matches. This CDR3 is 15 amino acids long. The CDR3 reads CASSLRGQGNTEAFF. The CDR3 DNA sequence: TGTGCCAGCAGCTTAAGGGGGCAGGGGAACACTGAAGCTTTCTTT. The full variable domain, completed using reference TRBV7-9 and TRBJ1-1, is DTGVSQNPRHKITKRGQNVTFRCDPISEHNRLYWYRQTLGQGPEFLTYFQNEAQLEKSRLLSDRFSAERPKGSFSTLEIQRTEQGDSAMYLCASSLRGQGNTEAFFGQGTRLTVV.

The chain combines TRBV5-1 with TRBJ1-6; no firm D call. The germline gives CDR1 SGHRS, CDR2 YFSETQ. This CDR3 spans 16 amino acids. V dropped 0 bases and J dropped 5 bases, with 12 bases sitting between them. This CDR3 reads CASSLAAAKNNSPLHF. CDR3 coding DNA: TGCGCCAGCAGCTTGGCGGCAGCGAAAAATAATTCACCCCTCCACTTT.

The CDR3 is CASSPKTGGTTEAFF. DNA for the CDR3: TGTGCCAGTAGTCCGAAGACAGGGGGTACCACTGAAGCTTTCTTT. The genes are TRBV19 and TRBJ1-1, with 9 bases that match TRBD1. This CDR3 has 15 amino acids. Trimming cost V 5 bases and J 4 bases; bases outside gene matches: 8. Germline CDR1 and CDR2: LNHDA and SQIVND (reference sequence).

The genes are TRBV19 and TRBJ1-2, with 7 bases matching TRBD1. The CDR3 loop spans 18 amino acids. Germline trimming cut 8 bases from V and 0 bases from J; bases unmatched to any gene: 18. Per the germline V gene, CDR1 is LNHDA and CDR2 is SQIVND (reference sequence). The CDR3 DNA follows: TGTGCCAGTGGTCCTCGGGTGACAGGGTCGCTAGCTAACTATGGCTACACCTTC. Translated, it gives CASGPRVTGSLANYGYTF.

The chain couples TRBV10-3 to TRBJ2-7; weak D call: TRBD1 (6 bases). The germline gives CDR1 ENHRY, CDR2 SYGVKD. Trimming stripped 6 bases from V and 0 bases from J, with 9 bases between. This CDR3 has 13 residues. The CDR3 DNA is TGTGCCATCAGGGACAGCAGCTCCTACGAGCAGTACTTC. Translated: CAIRDSSSYEQYF.

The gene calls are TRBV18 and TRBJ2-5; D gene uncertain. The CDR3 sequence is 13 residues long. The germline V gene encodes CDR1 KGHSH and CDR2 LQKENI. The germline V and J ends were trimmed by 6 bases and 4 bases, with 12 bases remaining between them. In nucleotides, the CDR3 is TGTGCCAGCTCCCCTGGGCTGGGAGAGACCCAGTACTTC. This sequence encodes CASSPGLGETQYF.

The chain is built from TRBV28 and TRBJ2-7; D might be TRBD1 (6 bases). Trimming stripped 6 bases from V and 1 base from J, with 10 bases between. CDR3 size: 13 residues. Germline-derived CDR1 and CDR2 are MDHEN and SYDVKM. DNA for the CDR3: TGTGCCAGCAGACAAGGGGGTTCCTACGAGCAGTACTTC. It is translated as CASRQGGSYEQYF.

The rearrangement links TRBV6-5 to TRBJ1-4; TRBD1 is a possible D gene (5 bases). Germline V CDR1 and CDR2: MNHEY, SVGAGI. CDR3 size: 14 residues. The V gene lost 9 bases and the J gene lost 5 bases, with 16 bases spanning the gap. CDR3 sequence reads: CASGPGGVNEKLFF. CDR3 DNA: TGTGCCAGTGGGCCGGGGGGGGTGAATGAAAAACTGTTTTTT.

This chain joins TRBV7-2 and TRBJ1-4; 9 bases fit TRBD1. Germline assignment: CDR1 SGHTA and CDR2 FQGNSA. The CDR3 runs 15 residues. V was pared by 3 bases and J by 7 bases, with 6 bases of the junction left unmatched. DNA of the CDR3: TGTGCCAGCAGCTTCCAACAGGGGGCTGGTGAAAAACTGTTTTTT. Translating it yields CASSFQQGAGEKLFF.

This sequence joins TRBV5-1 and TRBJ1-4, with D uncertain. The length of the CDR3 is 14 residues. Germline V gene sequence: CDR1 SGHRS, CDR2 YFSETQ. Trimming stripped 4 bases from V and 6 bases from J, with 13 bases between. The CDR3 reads CASSDGRGHEKLFF. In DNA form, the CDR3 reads TGCGCCAGCAGCGACGGGAGAGGGCATGAAAAACTGTTTTTT.

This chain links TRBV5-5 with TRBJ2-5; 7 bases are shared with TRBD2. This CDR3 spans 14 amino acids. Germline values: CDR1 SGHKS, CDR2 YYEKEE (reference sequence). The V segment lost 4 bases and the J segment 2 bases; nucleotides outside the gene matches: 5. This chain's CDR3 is CASSSGTTQETQYF. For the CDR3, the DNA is TGTGCCAGCAGCAGTGGGACTACGCAAGAGACCCAGTACTTC.

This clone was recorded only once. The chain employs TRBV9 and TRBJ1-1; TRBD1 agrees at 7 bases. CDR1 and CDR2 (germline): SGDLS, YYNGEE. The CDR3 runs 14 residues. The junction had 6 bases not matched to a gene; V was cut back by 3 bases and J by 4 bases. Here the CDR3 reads CASSAQGIATEAFF. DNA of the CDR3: TGTGCCAGCAGCGCACAGGGGATAGCCACTGAAGCTTTCTTT.

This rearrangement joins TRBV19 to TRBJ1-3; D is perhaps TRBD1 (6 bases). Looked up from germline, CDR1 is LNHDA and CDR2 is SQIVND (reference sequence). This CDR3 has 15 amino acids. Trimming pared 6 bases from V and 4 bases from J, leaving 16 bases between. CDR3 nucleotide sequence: TGTGCCAGTAGCCCTGACAGGAGCACGGGAAACACCATATATTTT. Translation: CASSPDRSTGNTIYF. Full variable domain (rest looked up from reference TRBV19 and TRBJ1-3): DGGITQSPKYLFRKEGQNVTLSCEQNLNHDAMYWYRQDPGQGLRLIYYSQIVNDFQKGDIAEGYSVSREKKESFPLTVTSAQKNPTAFYLCASSPDRSTGNTIYFGEGSWLTVV.

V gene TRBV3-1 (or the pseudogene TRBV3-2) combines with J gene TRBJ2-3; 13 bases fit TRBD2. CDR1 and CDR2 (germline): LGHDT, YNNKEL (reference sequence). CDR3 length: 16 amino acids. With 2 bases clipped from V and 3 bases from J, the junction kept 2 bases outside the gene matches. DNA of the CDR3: TGTGCCAGCAGCCAAATGACTAGCGGGGGGACAGATACGCAGTATTTT. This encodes CASSQMTSGGTDTQYF.